Following are 28 T cell receptor beta chains from one sample sequenced in a study of early T cells in non-severe SARS-CoV-2 infection. TCRdb itself ran the 5' RACE reads through MiXCR, one entry per CDR3 protein. The sample contains roughly 83,000 distinct CDR3 sequences, around 9.3% of which appear only once. This specimen was whole blood, taken at baseline. The receptors derive from an adult who was a healthcare worker with PCR-confirmed SARS-CoV-2 infection or an uninfected control (not recorded which).

This clonotype came up many times. The CDR3 DNA reads as TGTGCCAGCCTTCCCGTCGCAGAGGGGGGGGATACGCAGTATTTT. Translated: CASLPVAEGGDTQYF. The V and J genes are TRBV2 and TRBJ2-3; tentative D call: TRBD2 (7 bases). The ends were cut back, 8 bases at V and 6 bases at J, with 21 bases in the middle. In germline, CDR1 is SNHLY, CDR2 FYNNEI. This CDR3 spans 15 amino acids.

This clonotype was observed many times. The rearrangement joins TRBV28 to TRBJ2-7; TRBD1 agrees at 9 bases. Looked up from germline, CDR1 is MDHEN and CDR2 is SYDVKM. V lost 6 bases and J lost 1; bases outside the gene matches: 10. CDR3 length: 16 amino acids. The CDR3 sequence: CASRRTGDHTSYEQYF. CDR3 coding DNA: TGTGCCAGCAGGCGGACAGGGGATCACACTTCCTACGAGCAGTACTTC.

The chain links TRBV6-2 or TRBV6-3 to TRBJ2-7; TRBD2 agrees at 10 bases. The CDR3 consists of 16 residues. Germline values: CDR1 MNHEY, CDR2 SVGEGT. V lost 0 bases, J lost 2 bases, and 4 bases stayed unmatched. CDR3 nucleotide sequence: TGTGCCAGCAGTTACTCAGGGACTAGCGTCACCTACGAGCAGTACTTC. It translates to CASSYSGTSVTYEQYF.

V usage is TRBV10-1 and J usage is TRBJ1-6; D uncertain. Germline CDR1 reads WNHNN; CDR2 reads SYGVQD (reference sequence). Trimming left V 2 bases short and J 6 bases short, with 8 bases between. There are 14 residues in the CDR3. DNA of the CDR3: TGCGCCAGCAGTGAGGACGTCGTTAATTCACCCCTCCACTTT. Translation: CASSEDVVNSPLHF.

This clonotype was seen ten or more times. The V and J genes are TRBV7-9 and TRBJ2-5, with 7 bases lining up with TRBD1. This CDR3 region has 14 residues. Per germline, CDR1 SEHNR and CDR2 FQNEAQ (reference sequence). J lost 5 bases, V lost 6 bases, and 9 bases had no gene match. The CDR3 here is CASRVPTGPETQYF. In DNA form, the CDR3 reads TGTGCCAGCAGAGTTCCGACAGGGCCCGAGACCCAGTACTTC.

As DNA, the CDR3 is TGTGCCAGTAGTATACAGGGGGACTTCGACGAGCAGTACTTC. It specifies CASSIQGDFDEQYF. The chain carries TRBV19 and TRBJ2-7, with a possible D match to TRBD1 (7 bases). The CDR3 contains 14 residues. CDR1 and CDR2 (germline): LNHDA, SQIVND (reference sequence). The V end lost 2 bases, the J end lost 5 bases, and 13 bases lay between the germline ends.

This clonotype showed up many times. The chain joins TRBV7-8 to TRBJ2-7; no clear D. Trimming took 0 bases from V and 6 from J, leaving 3 bases between them. CDR1 SGHVS and CDR2 FQNEAQ come from the germline V gene. There are 11 residues in the CDR3. In nucleotides, the CDR3 is TGTGCCAGCAGCTTAGCCTTCGAGCAGTACTTC. This gives the protein CASSLAFEQYF.

The chain joins TRBV19 to TRBJ1-6, with 9 positions matching TRBD1. CDR3 length: 15 residues. J lost 7 bases, V lost 6 bases, and 7 bases had no gene match. Germline CDR1 LNHDA, CDR2 SQIVND (reference sequence). The CDR3 nucleotides are TGTGCCAGTAGCTCTACGGGACAGGGAAATTCACCCCTCCACTTT. It yields the protein CASSSTGQGNSPLHF.

The rearrangement uses TRBV25-1 and TRBJ2-3; D gene unclear. The CDR3 spans 12 residues. V lost 5 bases, J lost 6 bases, and 9 bases lay in between. Germline-derived CDR1 and CDR2 are MGHDK and SYGVNS. Here the CDR3 reads CASSSNDDTQYF. The CDR3 nucleotides read TGTGCCAGCAGTTCGAACGATGATACGCAGTATTTT. Complete variable domain (other parts from reference TRBV25-1 and TRBJ2-3): EADIYQTPRYLVIGTGKKITLECSQTMGHDKMYWYQQDPGMELHLIHYSYGVNSTEKGDLSSESTVSRIRTEHFPLTLESARPSHTSQYLCASSSNDDTQYFGPGTRLTVL.

The chain employs TRBV5-1 and TRBJ1-1; D is ambiguous. Per germline, CDR1 SGHRS and CDR2 YFSETQ. Trimming shortened V by 1 base and J by 7 bases, and 14 bases separated the two germline ends. The CDR3 has 14 amino acids. The CDR3, as DNA: TGCGCCAGCAGCTTGTCGGGCGGACGGGATGAAGCTTTCTTT. Amino acid sequence: CASSLSGGRDEAFF.

The chain employs TRBV7-2 and TRBJ1-6; the D gene is possibly TRBD1 (5 bases). Germline loops: CDR1 SGHTA, CDR2 FQGNSA. V lost 3 bases and J lost 0, with 12 bases in between. CDR3 length: 17 amino acids. In nucleotides, the CDR3 is TGTGCCAGCAGCTTTACGGGGCTGAGCTCCTATAATTCACCCCTCCACTTT. This sequence encodes CASSFTGLSSYNSPLHF.

This chain links TRBV7-3 with TRBJ2-2; D may match TRBD1 or TRBD2 (6 bases each). Germline CDR1 and CDR2: SGHTA and FQGTGA. The CDR3 covers 19 residues. The V end was cut by 4 bases, the J end by 0 bases, with 21 bases between. The CDR3 coding sequence is TGTGCCAGCAGCTCACTGAGAGGGGGGCGGTTGGCGAACACCGGGGAGCTGTTTTTT. Translating gives CASSSLRGGRLANTGELFF.

A few counts support this clonotype. The chain combines TRBV2 with TRBJ2-3; 8 nucleotides align to TRBD2. V lost 4 bases, J lost 8 bases, and 2 bases stayed unmatched. This CDR3 is built from 12 residues. Germline CDR1 SNHLY, CDR2 FYNNEI. The DNA of the CDR3 is TGTGCCAGCAGTGGGCTAGCGGGTACGCAGTATTTT. It codes for CASSGLAGTQYF.

This clonotype showed up just once. The V call is TRBV5-1, the J call TRBJ2-7, with D perhaps TRBD1 (5 bases). Trimming cost V 1 base and J 6 bases, with 14 bases left between them. The germline V gene encodes CDR1 SGHRS and CDR2 YFSETQ. The CDR3 runs 14 residues. The CDR3 spells CASSLLQASGEQYF. The DNA of the CDR3 is TGCGCCAGCAGCTTGTTACAGGCGTCCGGCGAGCAGTACTTC.

Note on this clonotype: Just one base apart from a much larger clone, this may be a read error. V usage is TRBV29-1 and J usage is TRBJ2-1; weak D call: TRBD2 (5 bases). CDR3 length: 15 residues. CDR1 is SQVTM, CDR2 ANQGSEA, per germline. Here the CDR3 reads CSIESEGSSYNEQFF. The CDR3 DNA follows: TGCAGCATTGAATCTGAGGGAAGCTCCTACAATGAGCAGTTCTTC.

This chain uses TRBV2 with TRBJ2-1, with 8 nucleotides matching TRBD1. Germline lookup yields CDR1 SNHLY and CDR2 FYNNEI. V lost 10 bases and J lost 4; bases outside the gene matches: 9. The CDR3 loop spans 14 amino acids. The CDR3 region is CATRRDRSYNEQFF. The CDR3 DNA is TGTGCCACCCGGCGGGACAGGAGTTACAATGAGCAGTTCTTC.

The chain has TRBV25-1 and TRBJ2-1; 10 bases fit TRBD1. CDR3 size: 14 residues. V lost 3 bases to trimming and J lost 9 bases; unmatched junction nucleotides: 5. From germline, CDR1 is MGHDK and CDR2 SYGVNS. CDR3 region: CASSETGGSSEQFF. Written as DNA, the CDR3 is TGTGCCAGCAGTGAGACAGGGGGCTCTAGTGAGCAGTTCTTC.

This chain uses TRBV7-8 with TRBJ2-7, with D maybe TRBD1 (5 bases). Trimming took 3 bases from V and 2 from J, leaving 8 bases between them. The CDR3 covers 13 residues. The germline V gene encodes CDR1 SGHVS and CDR2 FQNEAQ. The CDR3 DNA reads TGTGCCAGCAGCTTCTACAGGACCTACGAGCAGTACTTC. Amino acid sequence: CASSFYRTYEQYF.

This clonotype has only a few counts. J is TRBJ1-2 and V is TRBV12-3 or TRBV12-4; 7 positions agree with TRBD1. The V segment lost 3 bases and the J segment 5 bases; nucleotides outside the gene matches: 3. CDR3 length: 13 residues. CDR3 region: CASSLVQGYGYTF. CDR3 sequence (DNA): TGTGCCAGCAGTTTGGTACAGGGGTATGGCTACACCTTC.

The CDR3 spells CASNPTWRGAQETQYF. The DNA for the CDR3 is TGTGCCAGCAACCCCACTTGGAGAGGGGCCCAAGAGACCCAGTACTTC. The J gene is TRBJ2-5, the V gene TRBV7-9; the D gene could be TRBD1 or TRBD2 (5 bases each). This CDR3 spans 16 amino acids. Between the trimmed V and J ends, which lost 7 bases and 1 base, there was a span of 19 bases. Germline loops: CDR1 SEHNR, CDR2 FQNEAQ (reference sequence). Together with reference TRBV7-9 and TRBJ2-5, the CDR3 gives the full variable domain: DTGVSQNPRHKITKRGQNVTFRCDPISEHNRLYWYRQTLGQGPEFLTYFQNEAQLEKSRLLSDRFSAERPKGSFSTLEIQRTEQGDSAMYLCASNPTWRGAQETQYFGPGTRLLVL.

The rearrangement links TRBV28 to TRBJ2-7; the match to TRBD1 covers 7 bases. The CDR3 spans 14 residues. Losses at the gene ends were 8 bases for V and 8 bases for J; bases not matched to a gene: 15. Germline assignment: CDR1 MDHEN and CDR2 SYDVKM. CDR3 in amino acids: CASVAVGADRQQYF. The CDR3 coding sequence is TGTGCCAGCGTAGCTGTAGGGGCGGACAGGCAGCAGTACTTC.

This clonotype turned up a few times. The DNA of the CDR3 is TGTGCCAGCAGCTTATCACCCGAGGGAAGTGAAGCTTTCTTT. Its translation is CASSLSPEGSEAFF. The chain uses TRBV11-3 and TRBJ1-1, with unresolved D. This CDR3 has 14 residues. Germline CDR1 SGHNT, CDR2 YENEEA. The V and J ends lost 2 bases and 7 bases respectively, with 14 bases between them.

This clonotype occurred once. The chain's CDR3 is CASTSLTSGSSYEQYF. In nucleotides, the CDR3 is TGTGCCAGCACTAGCCTCACTAGCGGGAGCTCCTACGAGCAGTACTTC. The chain carries TRBV28 and TRBJ2-7; 11 bases line up with TRBD2. V was pared by 7 bases and J by 0 bases, with 8 bases of the junction left unmatched. CDR1 is MDHEN and CDR2 is SYDVKM in the germline V gene. This CDR3 is built from 16 residues.

This clonotype was counted a few times. The chain employs TRBV28 and TRBJ2-5, with D possibly being TRBD1 or TRBD2 (5 bases each). The germline V gene has CDR1 MDHEN and CDR2 SYDVKM. The CDR3 is made up of 15 amino acids. The V end was cut by 5 bases, the J end by 7 bases, with 20 bases between. The DNA of the CDR3 is TGTGCCAGCAGTATCGGGAAAGGGGTAATGGGGACCCAGTACTTC. Translating gives CASSIGKGVMGTQYF.

The rearrangement uses TRBV7-3 and TRBJ2-2; D is uncertain. V lost 5 bases to trimming and J lost 6 bases, with 16 bases between them. The CDR3 runs to 15 residues. Germline CDR1 SGHTA, CDR2 FQGTGA. The CDR3 bases are TGTGCCAGCAGCCCGACTTGGCTTTTTTCCGGGGAGCTGTTTTTT. Translated: CASSPTWLFSGELFF.

This clonotype appeared a few times. The chain combines TRBV7-2 with TRBJ2-1; D is uncertain. Trimming shortened V by 5 bases and J by 2 bases, and 13 bases separated the two germline ends. This CDR3 is 15 amino acids long. Germline loops: CDR1 SGHTA, CDR2 FQGNSA. The CDR3 region is CASSPPGWAYNEQFF. The CDR3 bases are TGTGCCAGCAGCCCCCCCGGGTGGGCCTACAATGAGCAGTTCTTC.

This clonotype was picked up a small number of times. The chain combines TRBV10-3 with TRBJ2-2; 7 positions agree with TRBD1. Unmatched junction bases numbered 2, after V lost 4 bases and J lost 6 bases. The V gene's germline CDR1 is ENHRY and CDR2 SYGVKD. This CDR3 is built from 13 residues. The CDR3 DNA follows: TGTGCCATCAGTGTTAGGGGGCCCGGGGAGCTGTTTTTT. Its protein product is CAISVRGPGELFF.

The chain links TRBV24-1 to TRBJ1-1, with 7 bases lining up with TRBD1. The length of the CDR3 is 13 residues. Germline loops: CDR1 KGHDR, CDR2 SFDVKD. V shed 3 bases and J 8 bases; nucleotides not matched to a gene: 5. The CDR3 DNA sequence: TGTGCCACCAGTGATCCGGGACAGCGCGAAGCTTTCTTT. This translates into CATSDPGQREAFF.